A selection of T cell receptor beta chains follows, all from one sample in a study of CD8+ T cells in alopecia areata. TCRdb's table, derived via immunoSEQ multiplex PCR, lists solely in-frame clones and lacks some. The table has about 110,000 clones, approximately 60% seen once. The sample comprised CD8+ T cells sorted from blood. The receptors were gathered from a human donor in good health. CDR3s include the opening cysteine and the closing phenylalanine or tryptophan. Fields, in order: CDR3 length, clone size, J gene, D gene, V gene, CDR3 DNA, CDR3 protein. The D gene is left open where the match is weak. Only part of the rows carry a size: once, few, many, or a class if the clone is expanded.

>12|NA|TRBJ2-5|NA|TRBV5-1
TGCGCCAGCAGCTTATTGTCCGAGACCCAGTACTTC
CASSLLSETQYF
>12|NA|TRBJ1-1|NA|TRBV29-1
TGCAGCGTTGAAGCAGAGAACCCTGAAGCTTTCTTT
CSVEAENPEAFF
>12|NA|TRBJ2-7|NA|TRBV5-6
TGTGCCAGCAGAAAGGGTATTTACGAGCAGTACTTC
CASRKGIYEQYF
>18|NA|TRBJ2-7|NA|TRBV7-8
TGTGCCAGCAGCTCGATGAACGCGGGGTACTCTCCCTCCTACGAGCAGTACTTC
CASSSMNAGYSPSYEQYF
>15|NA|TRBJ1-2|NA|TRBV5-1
TGCGCCAGCAGCTTGGTAGGGACGGCGAACTATGGCTACACCTTC
CASSLVGTANYGYTF
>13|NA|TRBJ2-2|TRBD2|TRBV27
TGTGCCAGCAGTATAGCGGGGACCGGGGAGCTGTTTTTT
CASSIAGTGELFF
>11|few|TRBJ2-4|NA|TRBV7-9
TGTGCCAGCAGCTCCGCCGGGCCCCAGTACTTC
CASSSAGPQYF
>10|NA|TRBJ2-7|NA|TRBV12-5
TGTGCTAGGGCCCGGTACGAGCAGTACTTC
CARARYEQYF
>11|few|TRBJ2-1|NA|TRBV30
TGTGCCTGGAGTGTAACCTATGAGCAGTTCTTC
CAWSVTYEQFF
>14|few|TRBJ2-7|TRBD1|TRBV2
TGTGCCAGCAGTCGCGGACAGGGGGCGTACGAGCAGTACTTC
CASSRGQGAYEQYF
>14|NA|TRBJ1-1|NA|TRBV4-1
TGCGCCAGCAGCCAGGGACGACTGAACACTGAAGCTTTCTTT
CASSQGRLNTEAFF
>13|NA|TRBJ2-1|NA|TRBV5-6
TGTGCCAGCAGCTTGGGGTCTGACAATGAGCAGTTCTTC
CASSLGSDNEQFF
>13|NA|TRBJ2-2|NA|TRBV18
TGTGCCAGCTCATGGAGGAACACCGGGGAGCTGTTTTTT
CASSWRNTGELFF
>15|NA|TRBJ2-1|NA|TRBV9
TGTGCCAGCACCTCCGGGGCTGGGGCGGACAATGAGCAGTTCTTC
CASTSGAGADNEQFF
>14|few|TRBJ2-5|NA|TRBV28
TGTGCCAGCAGTCCTATCCAGGGTGGGGAGACCCAGTACTTC
CASSPIQGGETQYF
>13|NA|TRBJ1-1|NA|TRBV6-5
TGTGCCAGCAGCATCGGAAGGAACACTGAAGCTTTCTTT
CASSIGRNTEAFF
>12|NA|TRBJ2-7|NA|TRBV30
TGTGCCTGGAGCGACTCTAACCACGAGCAGTACTTC
CAWSDSNHEQYF